These 26 T cell receptor beta chains were sequenced from one sample in a study of tumor and adjacent non-tumor tissue in lung cancer. No cell sorting was done before RNA was extracted from the tissue. More than 3 cm separated this lung sample from the edge of the tumor. TCRbeta libraries were built with three rounds of nested PCR, modified from ARM-PCR. TCRdb used MiXCR to reprocess the multiplex PCR reads, holding one entry per CDR3 protein. The sample lists 98,000 or so distinct CDR3 sequences, about 80% occurring once. The material sequenced was distant non-tumor lung tissue. Source of these receptors: a man in his 60s with small cell lung cancer.

Worth noting for this clonotype: Germline is not matched at one junction end, which may reflect a read error. V usage is TRBV5-1 and J usage is TRBJ2-1; a possible D gene is TRBD2 (5 bases). The CDR3 is 14 amino acids. Per the germline V gene, CDR1 is SGHRS and CDR2 is YFSETQ. The CDR3 protein is CASSLSGTAVEKFF. CDR3 nucleotides: TGCGCCAGCAGCTTGAGCGGTACCGCCGTTGAGAAGTTCTTC.

In regard to this clonotype: Because it lacks the conserved phenylalanine or tryptophan at the end, this CDR3 is likely a read error. The DNA of the CDR3 is TGCAGCGCGGAAGGGAGTGGGAGCGTTAGCACAGATACGCAGTATTCT. Its protein is CSAEGSGSVSTDTQYS. The chain combines TRBV29-1 with TRBJ2-3, with D tentatively TRBD2 (5 bases). V was pared by 7 bases and J by 0 bases, with 20 bases between. Germline loops: CDR1 SQVTM, CDR2 ANQGSEA. This CDR3 has 16 amino acids.

As regards this clonotype: Relative to the germline gene, one junction end is altered; a read error may explain this. The gene calls are TRBV6-5 and TRBJ2-1, with a weak D call TRBD2 (6 bases). The CDR3 is 16 amino acids. Germline V lookup: CDR1 MNHEY, CDR2 SVGAGI. The CDR3 protein is CASSYPSSARGNERFF. As DNA, the CDR3 is TGTGCCAGCAGTTACCCCTCTAGCGCGAGAGGAAATGAGCGGTTCTTC.

As to this clonotype: Since no conserved phenylalanine or tryptophan closes the CDR3, a read error is the likely cause. This rearrangement joins TRBV28 to TRBJ1-2; 7 positions match TRBD1. V lost 4 bases, J lost 7 bases, and 6 bases stayed unmatched. This CDR3 region has 13 residues. The germline CDR1 and CDR2 sequences are MDHEN and SYDVKM. CDR3 in amino acids: CASSSQGRGGYTL. The CDR3 nucleotides are TGTGCCAGCAGTTCACAGGGGAGAGGTGGCTACACCCTC.

As regards this clonotype: One end of the junction varies from germline; a read error may be responsible. This rearrangement joins TRBV4-1 to TRBJ1-5, with TRBD1 matching over 7 bases. CDR1 is MGHRA and CDR2 is YSYEKL in the germline V gene. The CDR3 contains 17 residues. This chain's CDR3 is CSSSQHGTDGFNQPQHF. The CDR3 DNA sequence: TGCTCCAGCAGCCAACACGGGACAGACGGATTCAATCAGCCCCAGCATTTT.

Points on this clonotype: The CDR3 end shows no conserved phenylalanine or tryptophan, and so a read error is likely. The DNA is left out, because the CDR3 cannot be placed on it with certainty; the CDR3 is given as TCRdb lists it. The chain's CDR3 is CAGSQDLRANTGELLS. The rearrangement links TRBV4-2 to TRBJ2-2. Germline CDR1 and CDR2: LGHNA and YNFKEQ. Counting both end residues, the CDR3 totals 16 amino acids.

This clonotype occurred once. The V gene is TRBV6-2 or TRBV6-3, the J gene TRBJ2-6; D is unclear. The V and J ends lost 11 bases and 2 bases respectively, with 19 bases between them. This CDR3 is built from 16 residues. Germline V gene data show CDR1 as MNHEY and CDR2 as SVGEGT. The CDR3 DNA is TGTGCCGGCAAACACCAGGAATCGGCTGGGGCCAACGTCCTGACTTTC. This encodes CAGKHQESAGANVLTF.

This clonotype appeared a single time. A read error may account for a junction end that differs from germline. This chain joins TRBV7-9 and TRBJ1-1; D possibly corresponds to TRBD1 (5 bases). Per the germline V gene, CDR1 is SEHNR and CDR2 is FQNEAQ (reference sequence). The CDR3 has 16 amino acids. The CDR3 protein is CASSLGEGHGITEAFF. The CDR3 nucleotides read TGTGCCAGCAGTTTAGGGGAAGGACATGGGATCACTGAAGCTTTCTTT.

This clonotype showed up just once. At one end, the junction sequence differs from germline, possibly due to a read error. The gene calls are TRBV4-2 and TRBJ2-5; the match to TRBD2 covers 8 bases. The germline gives CDR1 LGHNA, CDR2 YNFKEQ. This CDR3 contains 18 residues. CDR3 protein: CASSQASGSNFGGETPYF. The CDR3, as DNA: TGCGCCAGCAGCCAAGCCAGCGGGAGTAACTTTGGGGGGGAGACCCCGTACTTC.

This clonotype was seen only once. This may be a read error, as it is one base from a much larger clone. V and J are TRBV28 and TRBJ1-1; D possibly corresponds to TRBD1 (5 bases). This CDR3 has 14 amino acids. Looked up from germline, CDR1 is MDHEN and CDR2 is SYDVKM. CDR3 bases: TGTGCCAGCACAGAAGGGGCGGTGAACACTGAAGCTTCCTTT. This sequence encodes CASTEGAVNTEASF.

A word on this clonotype: One junction end disagrees with the germline gene, perhaps due to a read error. This chain joins TRBV12-3 or TRBV12-4 and TRBJ2-2; a possible D gene is TRBD2 (6 bases). The CDR3 is 14 residues long. In DNA form, the CDR3 reads TGTGCCAGCAGACTAGCCCCGAACACCGGGGAGCTGTCTTTT. Translating gives CASRLAPNTGELSF.

In the case of this clonotype: A junction end diverges from the germline sequence, so it may reflect a read error. In DNA, the CDR3 is TGTGCCAGCAGCGTCGCTGGGGCCAATGTCCTGACTTTC. It codes for CASSVAGANVLTF. The chain links TRBV7-8 to TRBJ2-6; TRBD1 might be the D (5 bases). This CDR3 is built from 13 residues. From germline, CDR1 is SGHVS and CDR2 FQNEAQ.

The J gene is TRBJ2-2, the V gene TRBV5-8, with 11 bases fitting TRBD2. The junction had 9 bases not matched to a gene; V was cut back by 0 bases and J by 5 bases. The CDR3 runs to 18 residues. From germline, CDR1 is SGHTS and CDR2 YDEGEE. The CDR3 here is CASSLANTSGSDTGELFF. CDR3 in DNA: TGTGCCAGCAGCTTGGCCAATACTAGCGGGAGTGATACCGGGGAGCTGTTTTTT.

Regarding this clonotype: A clone one base away is much larger, so this may be a read error. The chain joins TRBV7-8 to TRBJ2-3, with 12 nucleotides matching TRBD2. This CDR3 is 15 amino acids long. CDR1 and CDR2 (germline): SGHVS, FQNEAQ. The CDR3 loop reads CGSSLLAGGRDTQYF. As DNA, the CDR3 is TGTGGCAGCAGCTTGCTAGCGGGAGGGCGAGATACGCAGTATTTT. Drawing the rest from reference TRBV7-8 and TRBJ2-3, the complete variable domain is GAGVSQSPRYKVAKRGQDVALRCDPISGHVSLFWYQQALGQGPEFLTYFQNEAQLDKSGLPSDRFFAERPEGSVSTLKIQRTQQEDSAVYLCGSSLLAGGRDTQYFGPGTRLTVL.

This clonotype has just one count. The junction differs from germline at one of its ends, possibly a read error. V gene TRBV12-3 or TRBV12-4 combines with J gene TRBJ2-5; TRBD1 agrees at 8 bases. CDR3 size: 14 residues. The CDR3 reads CASSLVDREETQYF. For the CDR3, the DNA is TGTGCCAGCAGTTTGGTGGACAGGGAAGAGACTCAGTACTTC.

Comments on this clonotype: One end of the junction varies from germline; a read error may be responsible. The CDR3 DNA is TGTGCCAGTCGACAGGGTAGCAATCAGTCCCAGCGTTTT. Translating gives CASRQGSNQSQRF. The chain carries TRBV6-1 and TRBJ1-5, with TRBD1 matching 7 bases. The CDR3 extends over 13 amino acids. Germline CDR1 reads MNHNS; CDR2 reads SASEGT.

V gene TRBV11-2 combines with J gene TRBJ2-1, with D uncertain. Deletions cut 0 bases from V and 6 bases from J, with 6 bases between. The V gene's germline CDR1 is SGHAT and CDR2 FQNNGV. The CDR3 loop spans 13 amino acids. The chain's CDR3 is CASSLEAVNEQFF. In DNA, the CDR3 is TGTGCCAGCAGCTTAGAGGCGGTCAATGAGCAGTTCTTC.

Note on this clonotype: One end of the junction varies from germline; a read error may be responsible. V usage is TRBV11-2 and J usage is TRBJ2-6; either TRBD1 or TRBD2 may fit D (6 bases each). Germline loops: CDR1 SGHAT, CDR2 FQNNGV. The CDR3 length is 14 residues. CDR3 in amino acids: CGSSKGSGANALTF. Here the CDR3 DNA reads TGTGGCAGCAGCAAGGGATCGGGGGCCAACGCCCTGACTTTC.

The chain joins TRBV4-1 to TRBJ1-2; a weak D match, TRBD1 (5 bases). The CDR3 contains 15 residues. The germline V gene has CDR1 MGHRA and CDR2 YSYEKL. V lost 8 bases to trimming and J lost 4 bases, with 20 bases between them. CDR3 nucleotides: TGCGCCAGCGGCCGAGGGGAGTCCTACTCCTATGGCTACACCTTC. It translates to CASGRGESYSYGYTF.

Comments on this clonotype: This is likely a read error, given that the CDR3 carries no conserved phenylalanine or tryptophan at its end. The chain couples TRBV12-3 or TRBV12-4 to TRBJ2-1; 8 bases match TRBD2. With 3 bases clipped from V and 9 bases from J, the junction kept 7 bases outside the gene matches. This CDR3 has 14 amino acids. CDR3 in DNA: TGTGCCAGCAGTTTTGGGCGGGAGGACCTTGAGCAGTTCATC. It is translated as CASSFGREDLEQFI.

The chain joins TRBV5-5 to TRBJ2-7; D may be TRBD2 (6 bases). The germline gives CDR1 SGHKS, CDR2 YYEKEE (reference sequence). The CDR3 spans 18 residues. This CDR3 is CASSLWVKKRGSSYEQNV. CDR3 sequence (DNA): TGTGCCAGCAGCCTGTGGGTCAAAAAACGGGGGAGCTCCTACGAGCAGAACGTC.

A word on this clonotype: This CDR3 is missing its conserved last phenylalanine or tryptophan, likely due to a read error. The genes are TRBV4-1 and TRBJ2-2, with TRBD1 as a possible D gene (7 bases). CDR1 and CDR2 from the germline V gene are MGHRA and YSYEKL. The CDR3 sequence is 15 residues long. CDR3: CANSSRGAYIGELFS. The DNA for the CDR3 is TGCGCCAACAGCAGCAGGGGGGCCTATATCGGGGAGCTGTTTTCT.

Of note for this clonotype: Germline is not matched at one junction end, which may reflect a read error. The chain combines TRBV4-1 with TRBJ2-2; D could derive from TRBD1 or TRBD2 (5 bases each). Germline V lookup: CDR1 MGHRA, CDR2 YSYEKL. CDR3 length: 15 amino acids. The CDR3 sequence: CASGQYDRNTGKLFF. The CDR3 nucleotides are TGCGCCAGCGGCCAATACGACAGAAACACCGGGAAGCTGTTTTTT.

The chain carries TRBV29-1 and TRBJ2-7, with 8 bases that match TRBD2. Germline CDR1 is SQVTM and CDR2 is ANQGSEA. This CDR3 has 14 amino acids. CDR3: CVATLAGSSYEQYF. Here the CDR3 DNA reads TGCGTCGCGACGCTAGCGGGTAGCTCCTACGAGCAGTACTTC.

Concerning this clonotype: The junction departs from germline at one end; a sequencing error may be responsible. V usage is TRBV11-2 and J usage is TRBJ2-2; possibly TRBD1 for D (6 bases). The CDR3 is 13 residues long. Germline CDR1 is SGHAT and CDR2 is FQNNGV. The CDR3 reads CASSLESAGELPF. Here the CDR3 DNA reads TGTGCCAGCAGCTTAGAGTCGGCAGGGGAGCTGCCTTTT. The full variable domain, in which reference TRBV11-2 and TRBJ2-2 provide the parts outside the CDR3, is EAGVAQSPRYKIIEKRQSVAFWCNPISGHATLYWYQQILGQGPKLLIQFQNNGVVDDSQLPKDRFSAERLKGVDSTLKIQPAKLEDSAVYLCASSLESAGELPFGEGSRLTVL.

This clonotype was seen a few times. This chain's CDR3 is CSARGDQKETQYF. CDR3 DNA sequence: TGCAGTGCCCGGGGGGACCAAAAAGAGACCCAGTACTTC. V is TRBV20-1 and J is TRBJ2-5, with 7 nucleotides matching TRBD2. Germline assignment: CDR1 DFQATT and CDR2 SNEGSKA (reference sequence). With V trimmed by 6 bases and J by 3 bases, 7 bases remained unmatched. The CDR3 has 13 amino acids.